This TCR beta chain came from a study of cytomegalovirus exposure and HLA in healthy donors. About the study: For the roughly 400 genotyped donors, roughly 81% fell within the Caucasian-associated ancestry cluster.

The PCR employed 60 Vbeta primers together with 13 Jbeta primers. Sequencing was performed with immunoSEQ multiplex PCR; in TCRdb, only in-frame clones are kept and a portion is missing. The profile shows about 230,000 clones, around four fifths of them singletons. Points from the study as a whole: Serostatus for CMV was the only available immune exposure information. 150 or so TCR beta chains were listed as cytomegalovirus-associated.

Trimming stripped 1 base from V and 1 base from J, with 10 bases between. Germline loops: CDR1 MGHDK, CDR2 SYGVNS. The CDR3 is 15 residues long. With respect to this clone: Antigen specificity is unknown.

V and J are TRBV25-1 and TRBJ1-1; no clear D gene. Sequenced input: PBMCs. The source is a woman aged 55-70 years in good health and CMV-seropositive. The CDR3 region has the DNA TGTGCCAGCAGTGAATCGCAGGTTTGGAACACTGAAGCTTTCTTT. Its protein is CASSESQVWNTEAFF.